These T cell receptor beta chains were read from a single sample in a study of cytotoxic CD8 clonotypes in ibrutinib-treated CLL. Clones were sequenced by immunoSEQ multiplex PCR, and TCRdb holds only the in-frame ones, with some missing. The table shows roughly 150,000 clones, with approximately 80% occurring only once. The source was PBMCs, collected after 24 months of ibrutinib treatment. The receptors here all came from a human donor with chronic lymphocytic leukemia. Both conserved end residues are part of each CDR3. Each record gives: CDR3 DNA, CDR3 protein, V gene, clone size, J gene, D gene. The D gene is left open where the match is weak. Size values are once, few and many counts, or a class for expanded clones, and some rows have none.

TGTGCCAGCAGGAATCAATTGGCCAACGTCCTGACTTTC,CASRNQLANVLTF,TRBV28,-,TRBJ2-6,-
TGTGCCAGCACCCTGTGGGGCAATCAGCCCCAGCATTTT,CASTLWGNQPQHF,TRBV6-1,-,TRBJ1-5,-
TGTGCCAGCGGGACAGGGGTGGGGGAGACCCAGTACTTC,CASGTGVGETQYF,TRBV2,-,TRBJ2-5,TRBD1
TGTGCCAGTAGTATCTCCCGGGACAGTTACAATGAGCAGTTCTTC,CASSISRDSYNEQFF,TRBV19,-,TRBJ2-1,TRBD1
TGTGCCTGGAGTGCTACCTGGAGGACAGGCCTCTATAATTCACCCCTCCACTTT,CAWSATWRTGLYNSPLHF,TRBV30,once,TRBJ1-6,TRBD1
TGTGCCAGCAGCTCGTCCCTCCTGAGACTAGCGGGAAACAATGAGCAGTTCTTC,CASSSSLLRLAGNNEQFF,TRBV7-2,-,TRBJ2-1,TRBD2
TGCGCCAGCAGCCAAGAGGGGGGAAATCAGCCCCAGCATTTT,CASSQEGGNQPQHF,TRBV4-1,-,TRBJ1-5,-
TGTGCCAGCAGTTACCCATTTGACAGGGGTGGTGAAAAACTGTTTTTT,CASSYPFDRGGEKLFF,TRBV6-6,-,TRBJ1-4,TRBD1
TGTGCCAGCAGTTACGGGGACCGGGGCTACACCTTC,CASSYGDRGYTF,TRBV6-5,-,TRBJ1-2,-
TGTGCCAGCAGCCAAGATCTGGGCAGGGGGGACGGGAGCAATCAGCCCCAGCATTTT,CASSQDLGRGDGSNQPQHF,TRBV4-2,few,TRBJ1-5,TRBD1
TGTGCCTGGAAAGCCGGACGGTCGTCGATGAACACTGAAGCTTTCTTT,CAWKAGRSSMNTEAFF,TRBV30,-,TRBJ1-1,-
TGTGCCAGCAGCCCCGGACAGGGAAACTATGGCTACACCTTC,CASSPGQGNYGYTF,TRBV9,-,TRBJ1-2,TRBD1
TGTGCCAGCAGTTACGAAGCGGGGGCTGGAAACACCATATATTTT,CASSYEAGAGNTIYF,TRBV6-5,-,TRBJ1-3,-
TGTGCCAGCAGCTTACCAGGGACGTACGCTGAAGCTTTCTTT,CASSLPGTYAEAFF,TRBV5-6,-,TRBJ1-1,-
TGTGCCAGCAGCTTAGGGGTGTGGAATGGCTACACCTTC,CASSLGVWNGYTF,TRBV11-2,-,TRBJ1-2,-
TGCGCCAGCAGCTCTCTAACAGGGGACACTGAAGCTTTCTTT,CASSSLTGDTEAFF,TRBV5-1,-,TRBJ1-1,TRBD1
TGTGCCAGCAGAACCCGTGAAGAGACCCAGTACTTC,CASRTREETQYF,TRBV6-6,-,TRBJ2-5,-
TGTGCCAGCAGCTTGCTCGGGACTACCAACACCGGGGAGCTGTTTTTT,CASSLLGTTNTGELFF,TRBV5-6,-,TRBJ2-2,TRBD2
TGTGCCAGCAGAGGAGGTTCTCACGGGGAGCTGTTTTTT,CASRGGSHGELFF,TRBV28,-,TRBJ2-2,-